This T cell receptor beta chain was identified in a study of shared clonotypes between healthy human individuals. Across the study: Donors consisted of a couple of women and a few men between 18 and 49.

The CDR3 loop spans 11 amino acids. The germline V and J ends were trimmed by 3 bases and 10 bases, with 10 bases remaining between them. The germline V gene has CDR1 SGHRS and CDR2 YFSETQ. Using immunoSEQ multiplex PCR, the repertoire was profiled, and TCRdb retains in-frame clones only, with some absent. This table has 2 million to 2.5 million clones, around 95% appearing once. As for this clone: As yet, its antigen is unknown.

Whole-study findings and limits: Incomplete sequencing of sorted subsets was indicated by rarefaction despite large depth. The genetic and exposure-history diversity represented was limited by few donors.

All the donors were Caucasian adults who lived in Nashville, Tennessee. Source material: naive CD4+ T cells sorted from blood. Subset described: CD45RA+ positively selected. The sequence derives from a man aged 18 to 29 in good health. The chain uses TRBV5-1 and TRBJ1-2, with D hard to call. The CDR3 loop is CASSSPGFYTF. The CDR3, as DNA: TGCGCCAGCAGCTCGCCGGGATTCTACACCTTC.